What follows describes a single TCR beta chain. The source of the sample is a study of blood T cell repertoires in COVID-19. Study overall: Samples of COVID-19 (acute and convalescent) were obtained from the United States, Italy and Spain. Sources were T cells, B-cell-depleted T cells, or PBMCs; the material itself was cDNA or gDNA.

The protocol was immunoSEQ multiplex PCR, while the TCRdb copy is restricted to in-frame clones and leaves out a portion. The table has some 290,000 clones, around 90% seen once; the top ten hold about 2%. Specimen: peripheral blood. The TCR sequence derives from a woman aged 50 to 60 who had recovered from COVID-19.

CDR3 protein: CASSIHREGEAFF. The CDR3 nucleotides read TGTGCCAGTAGTATCCACAGGGAAGGTGAAGCTTTCTTT. V is TRBV19 and J is TRBJ1-1, with a tentative D call TRBD1 (6 bases). Germline CDR1 and CDR2: LNHDA and SQIVND (reference sequence). Trimming removed 3 bases from V and 7 bases from J, with 12 bases in between. The CDR3 has 13 residues.